This TCR beta chain was identified during a study of blood T cells in healthy people across ages. For the second PCR, which ran for about 7 to 12 cycles, a sample-barcoded 5' primer and a J-beta primer mix were used. With 12 random nucleotides, a template-switch adaptor tagged each individual cDNA molecule. TCRdb reprocessed the 5' RACE reads via MiXCR and lists one record per CDR3 protein. The sample shows 1,800,000 or so distinct CDR3 sequences, around 42% of them seen only once. With respect to this clonotype: Its antigen remains unknown.

General study results and limits: With age, beta diversity per million T cells declined roughly linearly, significantly by around 43. Naive CD4+ cells and diversity were both higher in long-lived donors than in aged donors.

Germline loops: CDR1 SGHDN, CDR2 FVKESK. This CDR3 is 12 amino acids long. The chain links TRBV14 to TRBJ2-5; TRBD2 might be the D (5 bases). The J call could be wrong; TRBJ2-7 is a better fit for the DNA end. Material: blood. The receptor was derived from a human donor in good health. The CDR3 region is CASSQWENEQYF. DNA of the CDR3: TGTGCCAGCAGCCAATGGGAGAACGAGCAGTACTTC.